The rows below give T cell receptor beta chains drawn from one sample of a study of blood T cell repertoires in COVID-19. Assay used: immunoSEQ multiplex PCR; TCRdb lists only in-frame clones, some missing. The table has approximately 58,000 clones, roughly 77% seen once. The sample comprised peripheral blood. All receptors derive from a man aged 55 to 69 with COVID-19, enrolled during active disease. Both conserved end residues are part of each CDR3. A D gene is named only where the DNA matches it firmly. Size is omitted from some rows. Given values are once, few, many or a class for expanded clones.

abundance	d_gene	v_gene	j_gene	CDR3nt	CDR3aa
.	.	TRBV9	TRBJ2-5	TGTGCCAGCAGCGTAGGGCCGGGTCCGGGGAGCGAGACCCAGTACTTC	CASSVGPGPGSETQYF
.	.	TRBV2	TRBJ2-1	TGTGCCAGCAGTGTGGTACCGACTACCCCCTCCTACAATGAGCAGTTCTTC	CASSVVPTTPSYNEQFF
.	.	TRBV6-4	TRBJ2-5	TGTGCCAGCCCCTCCCGCTCGGCGGGGGAGACCCAGTACTTC	CASPSRSAGETQYF
.	.	TRBV7-8	TRBJ2-5	TGTGCCAGCAGCTTAGGTTGGAGTTTTGAGACCCAGTACTTC	CASSLGWSFETQYF
.	.	TRBV11-2	TRBJ2-1	TGTGCCAGCAGCCACCTGACTAGAAGCGGTGAGCAGTTCTTC	CASSHLTRSGEQFF
.	.	TRBV7-9	TRBJ1-4	TGTGCCAGCAGCTGGGGCAACCGTTCACCAAATGAAAAACTGTTTTTT	CASSWGNRSPNEKLFF
.	.	TRBV7-3	TRBJ1-1	TGTGCCAGCAGCTCTCACCCGCGGGGCACTGAAGCTTTCTTT	CASSSHPRGTEAFF
.	.	TRBV29-1	TRBJ1-1	TGCAGCGTCCGACAGGACCCGAACACTGAAGCTTTCTTT	CSVRQDPNTEAFF
.	.	TRBV7-6	TRBJ1-1	TGTGCCAGCAGTCTAACTTCGAACACTGAAGCTTTCTTT	CASSLTSNTEAFF
.	.	TRBV30	TRBJ1-1	TGTGCCGAAGGAAGGGGGACTGAAGCTTTCTTT	CAEGRGTEAFF
.	TRBD1	TRBV7-8	TRBJ1-2	TGTGCCAGCAGCACTCGACAGGGAAGTGCCCCTTATGGCTACACCTTC	CASSTRQGSAPYGYTF
.	.	TRBV5-4	TRBJ1-2	TGTGCCAGCACCCAAACCAGGAATTTCTATGGCTACACCTTC	CASTQTRNFYGYTF
.	TRBD1	TRBV5-6	TRBJ1-1	TGTGCCAGCAGCTTCGGGACAGGAGACACTGAAGCTTTCTTT	CASSFGTGDTEAFF
.	.	TRBV11-2	TRBJ1-3	TGTGCCAGCAGCCCACAGGGCTCTGGAAACACCATATATTTT	CASSPQGSGNTIYF
once	.	TRBV7-2	TRBJ1-4	TGTGCCAGCAGCTTCGGACAGATCATTAATGAAAAACTGTTTTTT	CASSFGQIINEKLFF
few	.	TRBV3-1/TRBV3-2	TRBJ2-2	TGTGCCAGCAGCCAAGGGAGGGGCGGTACCGGGGAGCTGTTTTTT	CASSQGRGGTGELFF
.	.	TRBV10-3	TRBJ1-4	TGTGCCATCAGTGAGTCGAGGGCAGCCTCTAATGAAAAACTGTTTTTT	CAISESRAASNEKLFF
.	.	TRBV20-1	TRBJ1-1	TGCAGTGCTAGTAGATCGGGAGATAGCACTGAAGCTTTCTTT	CSASRSGDSTEAFF
.	TRBD2	TRBV4-1	TRBJ2-3	TGCGCCAGCAGCCAAGAAGGTAGCGGGGGGTTTGGTACGCAGTATTTT	CASSQEGSGGFGTQYF
.	.	TRBV5-6	TRBJ2-1	TGTGCCAGCAGCTACCCGGGACTCTCGGAAGAGCAGTTCTTC	CASSYPGLSEEQFF
.	.	TRBV24-1	TRBJ2-3	TGTGCCACCAGTGGAACTACCCCAGATACGCAGTATTTT	CATSGTTPDTQYF
.	.	TRBV5-1	TRBJ2-4	TGCGCCAGCACCCGTATAGGAGGGGACATTCAGTACTTC	CASTRIGGDIQYF
.	.	TRBV6-5	TRBJ2-2	TGTGCCAGCAGCGATACAGGCGCGAACACCGGGGAGCTGTTTTTT	CASSDTGANTGELFF
few	.	TRBV19	TRBJ1-2	TGTGCCAGTAGTATCAGATATGGCTACACCTTC	CASSIRYGYTF
.	.	TRBV15	TRBJ1-5	TGTGCCACCAGCAGACCCGATCAGCCCCAGCATTTT	CATSRPDQPQHF
.	TRBD1	TRBV29-1	TRBJ1-2	TGCAGCGCCAATGGACAGGGAAACTTTGGCTACACCTTC	CSANGQGNFGYTF
.	.	TRBV2	TRBJ1-5	TGTGCCAGCAGTGCCCAGACAGTGAATCAGCCCCAGCATTTT	CASSAQTVNQPQHF
.	TRBD1	TRBV18	TRBJ1-5	TGTGCCAGCTCAGGGACAGGGGGCCCGCAGCCCCAGCATTTT	CASSGTGGPQPQHF
.	.	TRBV4-3	TRBJ2-1	TGCGCCAGCAGCCAAGATTTGACTGATTACAATGAGCAGTTCTTC	CASSQDLTDYNEQFF
.	.	TRBV29-1	TRBJ1-1	TGCAGCCCCAGTCTATGGGGGGTCGGCACTGAAGCTTTCTTT	CSPSLWGVGTEAFF
.	.	TRBV7-2	TRBJ2-7	TGTGCCAGCAGTCCTGCTGGGGACTTAGTCCAGCAGTACTTC	CASSPAGDLVQQYF
.	TRBD1	TRBV19	TRBJ1-2	TGTGCCAGTACCCCTGGGGACAGTCCAATCTATGGCTACACCTTC	CASTPGDSPIYGYTF
once	TRBD2	TRBV12-3/TRBV12-4	TRBJ2-5	TGTGCCAGCAGGCTAGCGGGAGCTGAGACCCAGTACTTC	CASRLAGAETQYF
.	.	TRBV9	TRBJ2-7	TGTGCCAGCAGCGCGGGCTACGAGCAGTACTTC	CASSAGYEQYF
.	.	TRBV21-1	TRBJ1-1	TGTGCCAGCAGCAAAAGGGCAGGGGGCCGGGTGTCGGGCACTGAAGCTTTCTTT	CASSKRAGGRVSGTEAFF
.	TRBD1	TRBV5-8	TRBJ2-1	TGTGCCAGCAGCTTAGTGACAGGGCCCTACAATGAGCAGTTCTTC	CASSLVTGPYNEQFF
.	.	TRBV4-1	TRBJ1-4	TGCGCCAGCAGCCAAGGGGTCCAGGGCAGAAATGAAAAACTGTTTTTT	CASSQGVQGRNEKLFF
.	TRBD1	TRBV5-1	TRBJ1-6	TGCGCCAGCAGCTTACAGGGGGATAATTCACCCCTCCACTTT	CASSLQGDNSPLHF
.	TRBD1	TRBV6-1	TRBJ1-1	TGTGCCAGCAGTGAGCCGGGACAGCAGAACACTGAAGCTTTCTTT	CASSEPGQQNTEAFF
.	TRBD2	TRBV25-1	TRBJ2-7	TGTGCCAGCAGTGAATGGGGGGGGGTTTACGAGCAGTACTTC	CASSEWGGVYEQYF
.	.	TRBV7-3	TRBJ1-1	TGTGCCAGCAGCTTACAGGGGACGGTCACTGAAGCTTTCTTT	CASSLQGTVTEAFF
few	TRBD2	TRBV5-1	TRBJ2-7	TGCGCCAGCAGCTGGACTAGCGGGAGTCCCTACGAGCAGTACTTC	CASSWTSGSPYEQYF
.	.	TRBV5-1	TRBJ1-3	TGCGCCAGCAGCTGGGACAACTCTGGAAACACCATATATTTT	CASSWDNSGNTIYF
.	TRBD2	TRBV9	TRBJ2-7	TGTGCCAGCAGCGTTACGGATAGCGGGACGGCCTTCTACGAGCAGTACTTC	CASSVTDSGTAFYEQYF